The 3 T cell receptor beta chains below come from one sample, sequenced in a study of OX40 agonist ivuxolimab in advanced cancers. Sequencing was performed with immunoSEQ multiplex PCR; in TCRdb, only in-frame clones are kept and a portion is missing. The sample records around 70,000 clones, roughly 84% being singletons. The starting material was CD4+ or CD8+ T cells sorted from blood, obtained in a trial of the OX40 agonist ivuxolimab. The origin of the receptors is an adult with an advanced solid tumor such as melanoma, head and neck, liver or kidney cancer.

The gene calls are TRBV2 and TRBJ1-5, with 8 bases identical to TRBD1. J was trimmed by 1 base and V by 7 bases; bases with no gene match: 6. The CDR3 spans 15 residues. The germline CDR1 and CDR2 sequences are SNHLY and FYNNEI. For the CDR3, the DNA is TGTGCCAGCACTTTACAGGGGGTAAGCAATCAGCCCCAGCATTTT. It yields the protein CASTLQGVSNQPQHF.

The CDR3 here is CAWGSARPSYEQYF. As DNA, the CDR3 is TGTGCCTGGGGATCGGCGCGTCCCTCCTACGAGCAGTACTTC. The chain links TRBV30 to TRBJ2-7, with D uncertain. CDR3 size: 14 residues. Looked up from germline, CDR1 is GTSNPN and CDR2 is SVGIG (reference sequence). Trimming removed 5 bases from V and 0 bases from J, with 14 bases in between.

The gene calls are TRBV7-2 and TRBJ1-5; TRBD1 agrees at 12 bases. The V and J ends lost 5 bases and 5 bases, in that order; junction bases with no gene match: 7. This CDR3 spans 16 amino acids. CDR1 and CDR2 from the germline V gene are SGHTA and FQGNSA. As DNA, the CDR3 is TGTGCCAGCAGCGTCCAGGGACAGGGGGCCGATCAGCCCCAGCATTTT. This sequence encodes CASSVQGQGADQPQHF.